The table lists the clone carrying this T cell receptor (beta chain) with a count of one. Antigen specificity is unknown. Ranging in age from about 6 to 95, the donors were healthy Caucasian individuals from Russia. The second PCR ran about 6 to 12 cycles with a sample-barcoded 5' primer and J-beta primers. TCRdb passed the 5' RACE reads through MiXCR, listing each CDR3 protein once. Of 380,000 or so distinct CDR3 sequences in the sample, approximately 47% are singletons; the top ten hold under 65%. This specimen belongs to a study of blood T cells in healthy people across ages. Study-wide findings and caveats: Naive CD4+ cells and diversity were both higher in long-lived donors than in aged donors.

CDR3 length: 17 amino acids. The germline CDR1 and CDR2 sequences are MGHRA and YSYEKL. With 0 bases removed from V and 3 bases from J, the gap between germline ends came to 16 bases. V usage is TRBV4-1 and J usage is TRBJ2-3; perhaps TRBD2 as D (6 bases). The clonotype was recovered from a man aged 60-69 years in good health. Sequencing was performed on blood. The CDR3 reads CASSQEFGVGGTDTQYF. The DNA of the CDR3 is TGCGCCAGCAGCCAAGAGTTCGGGGTCGGAGGGACAGATACGCAGTATTTT.